The clone carrying this T cell receptor (beta chain) was found a few times. Antigen specificity is unknown. TCRdb's copy holds only in-frame clones and misses some; the assay was immunoSEQ multiplex PCR. The table has roughly 100,000 clones, about 80% seen once. Trimming shortened V by 2 bases and J by 6 bases, and 15 bases separated the two germline ends. Germline V gene data show CDR1 as SGHNT and CDR2 as YYREEE (reference sequence). This CDR3 contains 14 residues. The data were obtained in a study of T cell clones after liver transplantation. Study conclusions and caveats: A significant post-transplant drop in circulating graft-donor-reactive CD4 TCRbeta sequences occurred in most of the 8 subjects.

The rearrangement links TRBV5-4 to TRBJ2-7; either TRBD1 or TRBD2 may supply D (5 bases each). The specimen comprised CD4+ T cells from blood, sampled approximately 4 years after liver transplant. This TCR came from a human patient who received a liver transplant. The graft donor may have given rise to some T cells. CDR3 sequence: CASSFGTSRPEQYF. CDR3 sequence (DNA): TGTGCCAGCAGCTTTGGGACCTCCCGACCCGAGCAGTACTTC.